This T cell receptor beta chain comes out of a study of blood T cell repertoires in COVID-19. The CDR3 spans 16 residues. Germline V gene sequence: CDR1 LNHNV, CDR2 YYDKDF (reference sequence). V lost 3 bases and J lost 8, with 20 bases in between. Sequenced by immunoSEQ multiplex PCR; TCRdb stores in-frame clones only, minus some. Found here are approximately 490,000 clones, 75% to 90% of them singletons; the top ten hold approximately 0.7%. The sequence derives from a woman under 30 who had recovered from COVID-19. The V gene is TRBV15, the J gene TRBJ2-1; D might be TRBD2 (6 bases). Sample: PBMCs or T cells enriched from blood (not recorded which). CDR3: CATSRGDWNRVDEQFF. The CDR3 DNA reads as TGTGCCACCAGCAGGGGGGACTGGAACCGAGTTGATGAGCAGTTCTTC.